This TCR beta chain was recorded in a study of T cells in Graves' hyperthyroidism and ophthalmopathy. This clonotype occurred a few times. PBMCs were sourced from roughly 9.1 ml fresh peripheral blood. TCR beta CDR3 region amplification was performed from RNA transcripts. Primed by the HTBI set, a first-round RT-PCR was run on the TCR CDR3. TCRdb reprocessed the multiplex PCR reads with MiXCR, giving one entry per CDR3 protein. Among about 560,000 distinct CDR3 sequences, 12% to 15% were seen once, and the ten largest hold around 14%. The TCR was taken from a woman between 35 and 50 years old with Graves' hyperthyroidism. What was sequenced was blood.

The CDR3 spells CSVVVDIQYF. The CDR3 nucleotides read TGCAGCGTTGTGGTCGACATTCAGTACTTC. This chain joins TRBV29-1 and TRBJ2-4; no firm D call. CDR1 SQVTM and CDR2 ANQGSEA come from the germline V gene. The length of the CDR3 is 10 residues. V shed 4 bases and J shed 8 bases, with 6 bases lying between them.